This T cell receptor (beta chain) was identified in a study of shared clonotypes between healthy human individuals. On the study more broadly: Three plates were used per donor for CD4 naive, three for CD4 memory, two for CD8 naive and one for CD8 memory.

The CDR3 has 15 amino acids. Germline CDR1 reads GTSNPN; CDR2 reads SVGIG (reference sequence). V dropped 2 bases and J dropped 3; count of bases not matched to a gene: 2. Naivety among CD8 cells was defined by CD45RO negativity and positive CCR7 selection, thereby excluding terminally differentiated effector memory CD45RA+ cells. Libraries were prepared by immunoSEQ multiplex PCR; TCRdb keeps only in-frame clonotypes and omits some of them. The sample holds under 2,000,000 clones; 85% to 95% are singletons and the top ten take 0.9% to 1.5%. The rearrangement uses TRBV30 and TRBJ2-3; TRBD2 matches 13 bases. What was sequenced was naive CD8+ T cells sorted from blood. The sequence came from a man aged 18 to 35 in good health. CDR3 loop: CAWSRTSGGTDTQYF. DNA of the CDR3: TGTGCCTGGAGTAGGACTAGCGGGGGAACAGATACGCAGTATTTT.